This T cell receptor (beta chain) was captured in a study of radiotherapy plus CTLA-4 blockade in lung cancer. About the study: For approximately 19% of patients, objective responses occurred, and around 34% had disease control.

Germline values: CDR1 SGDLS, CDR2 YYNGEE. With 0 bases removed from V and 2 bases from J, the gap between germline ends came to 9 bases. The CDR3 covers 14 residues. Receiving focal radiation plus CTLA-4 blockade with ipilimumab were patients who had chemo-refractory metastatic non-small-cell lung cancer. Clones were sequenced by immunoSEQ multiplex PCR, and TCRdb holds only the in-frame ones, with some missing. The profile shows over 95,000 clones, approximately 74% of them singletons. Note on this clone: Other DNA sequences in this specimen translate into the identical CDR3.

The chain links TRBV9 to TRBJ2-7; possible D gene TRBD2, 5 bases. Material: peripheral blood, obtained from a patient treated with radiotherapy plus ipilimumab. The source of this sequence is a human donor with non-small cell lung cancer who had a partial response to radiotherapy plus ipilimumab. Some clones in this sample may be carry-over from other donors' samples. The CDR3 reads CASSVGTPPYEQYF. The CDR3 DNA reads as TGTGCCAGCAGCGTAGGGACTCCCCCCTACGAGCAGTACTTC.